The T cell receptor (beta chain) under discussion was sequenced for a study of blood T cell repertoires in COVID-19 (dated by TCRdb to about 2020). A note on the overall study: The collaborator samples originated in the United States, Italy and Spain and spanned the acute and convalescent phases of COVID-19. The prospective study material was composed of cDNA or gDNA derived from T cells, B-cell-depleted T cells, or PBMCs. Deeply sampled blood TCRbeta repertoires from subjects exposed to, actively infected with, or recovered from COVID-19 were included in the dataset. The repertoires were released in a freely available public database intended as a resource for research on the immune response to SARS-CoV-2. Samples came from the ongoing ImmuneRACE study (first 160 participants) plus 1,254 subjects from 6 global collaborators. Sample metadata almost always included a de-identified subject ID, COVID-19 status, age in years and sex. Where available, HLA class I and class II types were taken from metadata supplied by the sample provider and were not determined by assay-based typing.

Trimming leaves V shorter by 7 bases and J shorter by 6 bases, with the junction holding 4 bases beyond the gene matches. From the cysteine up to the phenylalanine, the CDR3 has a length of 12 residues. Left in the record is the CDR3 DNA by itself, 36 bases read in frame from the first base. TCRbeta CDR3 regions were amplified from genomic DNA by means of the immunoSEQ Assay, a bias-controlled multiplex PCR. Regarding the original processing steps: Within the assay, amplification of reference gene primers was used to estimate how many nucleated cells each sample contained. To quantify the absolute abundance of each unique TCRbeta CDR3 rearrangement, sequence reads were collapsed and filtered. For each sample, productive Simpson clonality was calculated by taking the square root of Simpson's diversity index across productive rearrangements. Sourced from immuneACCESS, this table was stored by TCRdb with only in-frame sequences that have V and J called. A share of the clones is absent; for the studies checked, an unresolved V gene accounts for under half, and the remainder has no known explanation. For V, J and clone size, that table is used; D and trimming come from the DNA. The sample profile shows some 180,000 clones; 65% to 85% of them were found once. Clones ranked in the top ten supply roughly 19% of the sample.

General conclusions and limits of the study: The quantity of clinical and demographic metadata differed by source and by participant and was supplied without curation.

Of note for this clone: The target of this receptor is not known. The sample holds no much larger clone one base away, and base qualities are not on file.

A second Seattle source provided samples from volunteer blood donors who had recovered from COVID-19. Whole blood was collected in K2EDTA tubes by collaborating institutions according to the institutions' own protocols. For TCRbeta analysis, collaborators shipped samples in one of three forms: frozen whole blood, isolated PBMCs, or DNA extracted from either of those sample types. What was sequenced was peripheral blood. The clonotype originates from a woman aged 70 to 79 who had recovered from COVID-19. The chain uses TRBV12-3 or TRBV12-4 and TRBJ1-2, with 8 bases in between that match TRBD1. The DNA sequence is as follows: TGTGCCAGCACCGACAGGGGAAATGGCTACACCTTC. Its amino acids are CASTDRGNGYTF.